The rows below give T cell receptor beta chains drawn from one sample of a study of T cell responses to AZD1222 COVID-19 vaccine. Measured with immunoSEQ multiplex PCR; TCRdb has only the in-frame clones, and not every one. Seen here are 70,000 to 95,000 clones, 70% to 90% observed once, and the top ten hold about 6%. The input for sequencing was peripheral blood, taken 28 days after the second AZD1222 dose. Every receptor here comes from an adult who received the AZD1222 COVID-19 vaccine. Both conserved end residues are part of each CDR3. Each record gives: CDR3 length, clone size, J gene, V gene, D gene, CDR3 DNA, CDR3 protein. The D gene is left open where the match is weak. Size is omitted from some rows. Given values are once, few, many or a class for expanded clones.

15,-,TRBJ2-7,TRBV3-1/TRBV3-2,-,TGTGCCAGCAGCCCTGACCCCCACAGCACAAACGAGCAGTACTTC,CASSPDPHSTNEQYF
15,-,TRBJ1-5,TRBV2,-,TGTGCCAGCAGTGAGGAACATTATAGCAATCAGCCCCAGCATTTT,CASSEEHYSNQPQHF
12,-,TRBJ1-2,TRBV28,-,TGTGCCAGCAGTTTGGCCGGCTATGGCTACACCTTC,CASSLAGYGYTF
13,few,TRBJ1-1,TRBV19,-,TGTGCCAGTAGTACCCAGAAGAACACTGAAGCTTTCTTT,CASSTQKNTEAFF
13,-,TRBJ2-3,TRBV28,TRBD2,TGTGCCAGCGGAGCGGGAGTGACAGATACGCAGTATTTT,CASGAGVTDTQYF
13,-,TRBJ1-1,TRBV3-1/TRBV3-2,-,TGTGCCAGCAGCCAGGGCCGAATGACTGAAGCTTTCTTT,CASSQGRMTEAFF
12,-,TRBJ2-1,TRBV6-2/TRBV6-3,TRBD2,TGTGCCAGCAGTTCTAGCGGGCCTGAGCAGTTCTTC,CASSSSGPEQFF
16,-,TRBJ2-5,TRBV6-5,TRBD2,TGTGCCAGCAGTTACTCGGCCCTAGCGGGGGCGGAGACCCAGTACTTC,CASSYSALAGAETQYF
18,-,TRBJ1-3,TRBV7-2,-,TGTGCCAGCAGCTTAGCGGGGACTCAGAAGGGTTCTGGAAACACCATATATTTT,CASSLAGTQKGSGNTIYF
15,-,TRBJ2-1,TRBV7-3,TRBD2,TGTGCCAGCAGCCTGGGACTAGCGGGGAGGAATGAGCAGTTCTTC,CASSLGLAGRNEQFF
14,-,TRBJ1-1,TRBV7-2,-,TGTGCCAGCAGCTTCCGGGACCCGGGGCAAAAAGCTTTCTTT,CASSFRDPGQKAFF
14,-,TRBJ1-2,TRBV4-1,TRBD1,TGCGCCAGCAGCCAAGGACAGGGGGCAGAGGGCTACACCTTC,CASSQGQGAEGYTF
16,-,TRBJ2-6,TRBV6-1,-,TGTGCCAGCAGTGAAGCGGCAGCCTCTGGGGCCAACGTCCTGACTTTC,CASSEAAASGANVLTF
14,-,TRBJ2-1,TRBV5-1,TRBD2,TGCGCCAGCAGCTTGGCCGGGACTAGCGGGGAGCAGTTCTTC,CASSLAGTSGEQFF
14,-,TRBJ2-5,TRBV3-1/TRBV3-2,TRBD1,TGTGCCAGCAGCCACTACGACAGGGCCGAGACCCAGTACTTC,CASSHYDRAETQYF
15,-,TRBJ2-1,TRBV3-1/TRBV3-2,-,TGTGCCAGCAGCCAAGGGTTTCCTACCTACAATGAGCAGTTCTTC,CASSQGFPTYNEQFF
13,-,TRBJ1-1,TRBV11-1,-,TGTGCCAGCAGCCCCGCGGAGTACACTGAAGCTTTCTTT,CASSPAEYTEAFF
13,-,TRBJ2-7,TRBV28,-,TGTGCCAGCAGTACCCGCATTGGATACGAGCAGTACTTC,CASSTRIGYEQYF
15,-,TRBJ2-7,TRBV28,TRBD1,TGTGCCAGCACCCTAGGGGGGACAGGGGTGCACGAGCAGTACTTC,CASTLGGTGVHEQYF
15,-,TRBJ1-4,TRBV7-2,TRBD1,TGTGCCAGCAGCTCTCCTCAGGGGACAGGGGAAAAACTGTTTTTT,CASSSPQGTGEKLFF
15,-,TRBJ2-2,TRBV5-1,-,TGCGCCAGCAGCCCGCAGTTAGGGGGCACCGGGGAGCTGTTTTTT,CASSPQLGGTGELFF
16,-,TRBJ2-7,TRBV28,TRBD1,TGTGCCAGCATCCCGACGGACAGGCCCTTAGGGTACGAGCAGTACTTC,CASIPTDRPLGYEQYF
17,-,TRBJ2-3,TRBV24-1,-,TGTGCCACCAGTGAGGCCCCGGGCCTATCTAGCACAGATACGCAGTATTTT,CATSEAPGLSSTDTQYF
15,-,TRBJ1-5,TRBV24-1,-,TGTGCCACTGCAGACTTATATAGAGGCAATCAGCCCCAGCATTTT,CATADLYRGNQPQHF
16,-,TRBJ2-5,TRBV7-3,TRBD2,TGTGCCAGCAGCTTAAGACTAGCGGGAGGGGAAGAGACCCAGTACTTC,CASSLRLAGGEETQYF
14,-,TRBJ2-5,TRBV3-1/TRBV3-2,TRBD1,TGTGCCAGCAGCCTCGGGACAGGGCAAGAGACCCAGTACTTC,CASSLGTGQETQYF
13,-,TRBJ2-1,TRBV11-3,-,TGTGCCAGCAGCTTAGCCAGGGACGGTGAGCAGTTCTTC,CASSLARDGEQFF
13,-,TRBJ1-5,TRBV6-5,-,TGTGCCACCCGTTGGGAGGGCAATCAGCCCCAGCATTTT,CATRWEGNQPQHF
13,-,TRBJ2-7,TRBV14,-,TGTGCCAGCAGCCAAGATCTATCCCGCGAGCAGTACTTC,CASSQDLSREQYF
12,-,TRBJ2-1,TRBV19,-,TGTGCCAGTAGTATTTGGGGGAATGAGCAGTTCTTC,CASSIWGNEQFF
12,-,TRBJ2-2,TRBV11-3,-,TGTGCCAGCTCCCCTAACACCGGGGAGCTGTTTTTT,CASSPNTGELFF
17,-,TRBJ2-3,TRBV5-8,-,TGTGCCAGCAGCTCCCGGGGTACCGCTAGGGGCACAGATACGCAGTATTTT,CASSSRGTARGTDTQYF
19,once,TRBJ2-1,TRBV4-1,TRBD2,TGCGCCAGCAGCCAAGAAGGGACTAGCGGGGGGCGGAGGGGAAATGAGCAGTTCTTC,CASSQEGTSGGRRGNEQFF
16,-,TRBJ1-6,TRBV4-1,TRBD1,TGCGCCAGCAGCCAGGGACAGGGGGCTAGGGGTTCACCCCTCCACTTT,CASSQGQGARGSPLHF
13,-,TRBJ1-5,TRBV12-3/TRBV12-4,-,TGTGCCAGCAGACAGGGAATCGATCAGCCCCAGCATTTT,CASRQGIDQPQHF